This T cell receptor (beta chain) was recorded in a study of blood T cells in healthy people across ages. Remarks on this clonotype: As yet, its antigen is unknown.

The use of a sample-barcoded 5' primer and a J-beta primer mix characterized a second PCR of roughly 6 to 11 cycles. Each TCR beta cDNA got a 12-nucleotide random molecular identifier. Each CDR3 protein gets one entry after TCRdb re-called the 5' RACE reads with MiXCR. Of approximately 960,000 distinct CDR3 sequences in the sample, roughly 29% are singletons; the top ten hold roughly 10%. Study observations and caveats: The long-lived group displayed more naive CD4+ cells, plus higher diversity, than the aged donors did. Roughly linearly, TCR beta diversity per million T cells fell as age increased.

These data also featured in a second study, about T cells of mothers and their children. From that study: Material was donated by three healthy Caucasian mothers and their six children.

This clonotype originated in a woman between 35 and 50 years old in good health. Sequenced sample: blood.

This CDR3 is CASSFQGGGYGYTF. The CDR3 region has the DNA TGTGCCAGCAGCTTCCAGGGAGGAGGGTATGGCTACACCTTC. The chain combines TRBV5-4 with TRBJ1-2; D perhaps matches TRBD1 (5 bases). V lost 2 bases, J lost 5 bases, and 13 bases lay in between. Germline V lookup: CDR1 SGHNT, CDR2 YYREEE (reference sequence). This CDR3 comprises 14 residues. Full variable domain (rest looked up from reference TRBV5-4 and TRBJ1-2): ETGVTQSPTHLIKTRGQQVTLRCSSQSGHNTVSWYQQALGQGPQFIFQYYREEENGRGNFPPRFSGLQFPNYSSELNVNALELDDSALYLCASSFQGGGYGYTFGSGTRLTVV.